This TCR beta chain was captured by sequencing in a study of blood T cell repertoires in COVID-19 (dated by TCRdb to between 2020 and 2021). Background for the entire study: The collaborator samples originated in the United States, Italy and Spain and spanned the acute and convalescent phases of COVID-19. The material from the prospective study consisted of cDNA or gDNA derived from T cells, B-cell-depleted T cells, or PBMCs. The dataset comprised deeply sampled blood TCRbeta repertoires from subjects exposed to, actively infected with, or recovered from COVID-19. A freely available public database, intended as a resource for researchers studying the immune response to SARS-CoV-2, is where the repertoires were released. Samples were obtained from the ongoing ImmuneRACE study (first 160 participants) and from 1,254 subjects provided by 6 global collaborators. Nearly every sample came with metadata listing a de-identified subject ID, COVID-19 status, age in years and sex. Where available, HLA class I and class II types were obtained from metadata supplied by the sample provider rather than from assay-based typing.

The immunoSEQ Assay, a bias-controlled multiplex PCR, was used to amplify TCRbeta CDR3 regions from genomic DNA. In the original analysis: The number of nucleated cells in each sample was estimated from the amplification of reference gene primers within the assay. To quantify the absolute abundance of each unique TCRbeta CDR3 rearrangement, sequence reads were collapsed and filtered. For each sample, productive Simpson clonality was calculated as the square root of Simpson's diversity index across productive rearrangements. TCRdb obtained this table from immuneACCESS and retained in-frame rearrangements with V and J assigned. These tables miss some clones; where compared with another copy, unresolved V genes account for less than half of the shortfall, and the remainder is unexplained. Clonal size and the V and J genes are those of that table, whereas D and trimming came from the DNA. Within this sample are 270,000 or so clones, with more than 75% of them counted one time only. The ten largest clonotypes hold 2% to 2.5% of the sample.

Study-wide conclusions, independent of this receptor: The amount of clinical and demographic metadata varied by source and participant and was provided uncurated.

Enrolling through a virtual design, the prospective study's participants ranged in age from roughly 18 to 95 years and lived across some 23 United States geographic areas. To assign participants to cohorts, the prospective study relied on clinical history that participants themselves reported in a screening survey and a study questionnaire. Each participant in the prospective study had whole blood, serum and a nasopharyngeal or oropharyngeal swab collected by mobile phlebotomists. Prospective study participants could optionally give additional blood draws and questionnaires over an approximately 2-month period. Before DNA extraction, prospective study blood samples were shipped either frozen or at room temperature. The V end loses 6 bases and the J end loses 9 bases, and a stretch of 21 bases separates them. The CDR3, cysteine through phenylalanine, is 15 amino acids long. Of the read, only the CDR3 DNA is kept; its 45 bases are in frame from base 1. CDR1 and CDR2 were assigned from the germline V gene (reference sequence) as MNHEY and SMNVEV.

This clone was seen only once. What antigen it recognizes has not been identified. Base quality data are lacking; no much larger clone is found one base away. Sequencing was performed on PBMCs or T cells enriched from blood (not recorded which). The source of this sequence is a woman aged 40 to 50 with acute COVID-19. Recombination joined TRBV27 with TRBJ2-1, and TRBD2 may be the D gene, going by 7 matching bases. The DNA is as follows: TGTGCCAGCAGCCTTGGGGGGGCTCCCCAGGGTGAGCAGTTCTTC. Its amino acids are CASSLGGAPQGEQFF.